This T cell receptor (beta chain) was obtained from a study of graft-versus-host responses after intestinal transplantation. V lost 1 base and J 0 bases, leaving 3 bases between the germline ends. The germline V gene encodes CDR1 SEHNR and CDR2 FQNEAQ (reference sequence). The CDR3 is made up of 14 amino acids. Findings of the study overall: Graft-donor T cell macrochimerism in patients accompanied high graft-versus-host to host-versus-graft clonal ratios in allografts.

Measured with immunoSEQ multiplex PCR; TCRdb has only the in-frame clones, and not every one. The repertoire consists of some 27,000 clones, with 90% to 95% occurring once and the leading ten covering 0.53%. About this clone: What it binds is not known.

Here the sequenced sample was PBMCs, taken 18 days after transplant. The sequence was collected from a human patient who received an intestinal transplant, so some T cells may come from the graft donor. The J gene is TRBJ2-2, the V gene TRBV7-9; D is uncertain. The CDR3 sequence is CASSLDPNTGELFF. In DNA, the CDR3 is TGTGCCAGCAGCTTAGACCCGAACACCGGGGAGCTGTTTTTT.